Listed below are T cell receptor beta chains from one sample, sequenced in a study of Ad26.COV2.S vaccination and SARS-CoV-2 variants. TCRdb keeps only in-frame clones here, not all; method: immunoSEQ multiplex PCR. The table has some 320,000 clones, 86% seen once. The sample in question was peripheral blood, obtained in a trial of Ad26.COV2.S vaccine versus placebo. Receptor source: a person aged 18-65 years who received the Ad26.COV2.S COVID-19 vaccine or a placebo. Both conserved end residues are part of each CDR3.

j_call v_call cdr3_aa
TRBJ1-1 TRBV4-3 CASSHDRDRGPEAFF
TRBJ1-3 TRBV7-6 CASSLAGTANSGNTIYF
TRBJ2-1 TRBV30 CAWTGQNNEQFF
TRBJ2-3 TRBV24-1 CATSDPTGSGDTQYF
TRBJ2-1 TRBV5-3 CARSDQGRRYNEQFF
TRBJ1-5 TRBV7-8 CASSFREGVEPQHF
TRBJ1-4 TRBV18 CASSPDLNEKLFF
TRBJ1-4 TRBV7-2 CASSLGGFSNEKLFF
TRBJ1-2 TRBV6-5 CASRPTGIQSYTF
TRBJ2-2 TRBV6-2/TRBV6-3 CASSFFAVASTGELFF
TRBJ2-3 TRBV12-5 CASGSRAYTDTQYF
TRBJ2-1 TRBV5-1 CASTTGAGSYNEQFF
TRBJ2-7 TRBV4-2 CASSQVVAGYEQYF
TRBJ1-1 TRBV7-2 CASSASGGVTEAFF
TRBJ1-5 TRBV18 CASSPSRDTSQPQHF
TRBJ2-3 TRBV12-3/TRBV12-4 CASSRTDTQYF
TRBJ1-5 TRBV18 CASSWDSNQPQHF
TRBJ1-5 TRBV18 CASSPGQAPQPQHF
TRBJ2-7 TRBV3-1/TRBV3-2 CASSQEGGRGEQYF
TRBJ2-7 TRBV11-2 CASSSPTVSVREQYF
TRBJ1-1 TRBV29-1 CSVPTPNRVMNTEAFF
TRBJ2-2 TRBV11-3 CASSSANTGELFF
TRBJ2-7 TRBV19 CASSTADQRPYEQYF
TRBJ2-5 TRBV10-3 CAISEPKMGHSSGETQYF
TRBJ1-3 TRBV3-1/TRBV3-2 CASSKARGAASGNTIYF
TRBJ2-5 TRBV18 CASSTGLEETQYF
TRBJ2-7 TRBV9 CASSPQTGKSSEQYF
TRBJ2-1 TRBV9 CASSPFGNEQFF
TRBJ1-4 TRBV7-2 CASSLGINEKLFF
TRBJ1-2 TRBV2 CASSDRMVRWFDGYTF
TRBJ1-2 TRBV3-1/TRBV3-2 CASSLDRGPGGYTF
TRBJ2-1 TRBV7-3 CASREQRGGEQFF
TRBJ1-2 TRBV2 CASSRNNRVANYGYTF
TRBJ1-2 TRBV2 CASSETGYYGYTF
TRBJ2-5 TRBV5-8 CASSWDREETQYF
TRBJ1-3 TRBV18 CASSQSQGTPGNTIYF
TRBJ1-1 TRBV2 CASSSLDSHYATAFF
TRBJ1-4 TRBV7-6 CASSLGTGINEKLFF
TRBJ1-6 TRBV7-3 CASSLTSQDGNSPLHF
TRBJ2-1 TRBV9 CASSSRTSGNEQFF
TRBJ2-2 TRBV9 CASSVQGRNTGELFF
TRBJ2-2 TRBV7-2 CASSPGGARIGELFF
TRBJ2-1 TRBV7-6 CASSSRDREYNEQFF
TRBJ2-2 TRBV10-3 CAISEPVDRRDTGELFF
TRBJ1-2 TRBV7-9 CASSPGTFNYGYTF